These 29 T cell receptor beta chains originate from one sample sequenced in a study of cytotoxic CD8 clonotypes in ibrutinib-treated CLL. TCRdb's copy holds only in-frame clones and misses some; the assay was immunoSEQ multiplex PCR. The sample has tens of thousands of clones; roughly 85% are singletons. The starting material was PBMCs, obtained after 24 months of ibrutinib treatment. Every receptor here comes from a human donor with chronic lymphocytic leukemia.

The chain couples TRBV6-1 to TRBJ2-7; 8 bases map to TRBD1. The CDR3 consists of 13 residues. CDR1 and CDR2 (germline): MNHNS, SASEGT. Trimming removed 3 bases from V and 3 bases from J; junction bases left unmatched: 1. The CDR3 sequence: CASSDDRGYEQYF. The CDR3 region has the DNA TGTGCCAGCAGTGACGACAGGGGCTACGAGCAGTACTTC.

The chain employs TRBV4-2 and TRBJ2-5; D gene unclear. Germline V gives CDR1 LGHNA, CDR2 YNFKEQ. The CDR3 consists of 15 residues. Deletions cut 0 bases from V and 7 bases from J, with 15 bases between. The CDR3 DNA follows: TGTGCCAGCAGCCAAGAGGAGTTGCCTTACGGGACCCAGTACTTC. Amino acid sequence: CASSQEELPYGTQYF.

The rearrangement uses TRBV2 and TRBJ1-2; perhaps TRBD1 as D (6 bases). In germline, CDR1 is SNHLY, CDR2 FYNNEI. The CDR3 sequence is 14 residues long. V dropped 6 bases and J dropped 1 base, with 12 bases sitting between them. CDR3 protein: CASSDRSNNYGYTF. The CDR3 DNA reads TGTGCCAGCAGCGACAGGAGTAATAACTATGGCTACACCTTC.

This chain connects TRBV14 to TRBJ1-2; D unclear. V dropped 1 base and J dropped 2 bases, with 11 bases sitting between them. CDR1 and CDR2 (germline): SGHDN, FVKESK. This CDR3 is built from 15 residues. The chain's CDR3 is CASSQGAGLNYGYTF. The CDR3 DNA is TGTGCCAGCAGCCAAGGGGCCGGGTTGAACTATGGCTACACCTTC. Complete variable domain (other parts from reference TRBV14 and TRBJ1-2): EAGVTQFPSHSVIEKGQTVTLRCDPISGHDNLYWYRRVMGKEIKFLLHFVKESKQDESGMPNNRFLAERTGGTYSTLKVQPAELEDSGVYFCASSQGAGLNYGYTFGSGTRLTVV.

This clone counts as medium-sized. This chain connects TRBV27 to TRBJ2-2; D is perhaps TRBD1 (6 bases). The ends were cut back, 3 bases at V and 8 bases at J, with 10 bases in the middle. This CDR3 comprises 13 residues. Germline-derived CDR1 and CDR2 are MNHEY and SMNVEV (reference sequence). The CDR3 region is CASSLGAVGELFF. The CDR3, as DNA: TGTGCCAGCAGTTTGGGGGCGGTAGGGGAGCTGTTTTTT.

This chain uses TRBV7-2 with TRBJ2-7; 8 bases agree with TRBD2. V was pared by 5 bases and J by 1 base, with 10 bases of the junction left unmatched. Germline CDR1 is SGHTA and CDR2 is FQGNSA. The CDR3 has 16 residues. The CDR3 nucleotides read TGTGCCAGCAGCCCCCCCGACACTAGCGGATCCTACGAGCAGTACTTC. This sequence encodes CASSPPDTSGSYEQYF. Complete variable domain (other parts from reference TRBV7-2 and TRBJ2-7): GAGVSQSPSNKVTEKGKDVELRCDPISGHTALYWYRQSLGQGLEFLIYFQGNSAPDKSGLPSDRFSAERTGGSVSTLTIQRTQQEDSAVYLCASSPPDTSGSYEQYFGPGTRLTVT.

The genes are TRBV7-9 and TRBJ1-1; D remains ambiguous. Trimming cost V 5 bases and J 0 bases, with 7 bases left between them. The length of the CDR3 is 13 residues. Germline V gene data show CDR1 as SEHNR and CDR2 as FQNEAQ (reference sequence). CDR3 protein: CASSLDLNTEAFF. DNA for the CDR3: TGTGCCAGCAGCCTAGACTTGAACACTGAAGCTTTCTTT.

This clone has a single count. This chain connects TRBV9 to TRBJ2-5; no clear D gene. The CDR3 is made up of 12 amino acids. V lost 4 bases to trimming and J lost 4 bases, with 8 bases between them. Looked up from germline, CDR1 is SGDLS and CDR2 is YYNGEE. The CDR3 bases are TGTGCCAGCAGCCCCGACGGAGAGACCCAGTACTTC. This encodes CASSPDGETQYF.

The rearrangement links TRBV9 to TRBJ2-7; no clear D gene. The CDR3 spans 15 residues. Germline V gives CDR1 SGDLS, CDR2 YYNGEE. V lost 2 bases and J 0 bases, leaving 12 bases between the germline ends. CDR3 sequence: CASSVGQQSSYEQYF. The CDR3 DNA reads as TGTGCCAGCAGCGTGGGCCAGCAGAGCTCCTACGAGCAGTACTTC.

The rearrangement uses TRBV7-3 and TRBJ2-7; TRBD1 might be the D (6 bases). Germline V CDR1 and CDR2: SGHTA, FQGTGA. There are 12 residues in the CDR3. Between the trimmed V and J ends, which lost 4 bases and 6 bases, there was a span of 10 bases. CDR3 DNA: TGTGCCAGCAGCTCCCAAGGGGGCGAGCAGTACTTC. As protein: CASSSQGGEQYF.

The CDR3 nucleotides are TGCGCCAGCAGCTTGGTGGGGGACACGCAGTATTTT. Translation: CASSLVGDTQYF. The chain has TRBV5-1 and TRBJ2-3; D possibly uses TRBD1 or TRBD2 (5 bases each). This CDR3 is 12 amino acids long. Germline CDR1 and CDR2: SGHRS and YFSETQ. Trimming shortened V by 0 bases and J by 9 bases, and 8 bases separated the two germline ends. The full variable domain, rest sourced from reference TRBV5-1 and TRBJ2-3, is KAGVTQTPRYLIKTRGQQVTLSCSPISGHRSVSWYQQTPGQGLQFLFEYFSETQRNKGNFPGRFSGRQFSNSRSEMNVSTLELGDSALYLCASSLVGDTQYFGPGTRLTVL.

CDR3 nucleotides: TGTGCCAGCAGCTTAGGTATGGACACGAACACCTTC. It encodes CASSLGMDTNTF. The V call is TRBV7-9, the J call TRBJ1-2, with a possible D match to TRBD1 (5 bases). Germline V CDR1 and CDR2: SEHNR, FQNEAQ (reference sequence). The CDR3 totals 12 residues. V lost 1 base, J lost 12 bases, and 12 bases lay in between.

V and J are TRBV5-1 and TRBJ2-2; no reliable D call. Germline loops: CDR1 SGHRS, CDR2 YFSETQ. This CDR3 contains 18 residues. V was cut by 1 base and J by 1 base, with 17 bases left in between. CDR3 in amino acids: CASSLPGLVMMNTGELFF. Written as DNA, the CDR3 is TGCGCCAGCAGCTTGCCTGGCTTGGTGATGATGAACACCGGGGAGCTGTTTTTT.

The V call is TRBV7-9, the J call TRBJ1-1; perhaps TRBD1 as D (6 bases). V dropped 3 bases and J dropped 1 base, with 12 bases sitting between them. This CDR3 is 15 amino acids long. Germline lookup yields CDR1 SEHNR and CDR2 FQNEAQ (reference sequence). CDR3 sequence: CASSFYIQGNTEAFF. The CDR3 coding sequence is TGTGCCAGCAGCTTCTACATACAGGGGAACACTGAAGCTTTCTTT.

This clone has more than one count but fewer than ten. The gene calls are TRBV19 and TRBJ1-5; D may be TRBD1 (6 bases). Germline assignment: CDR1 LNHDA and CDR2 SQIVND (reference sequence). Trimming left V 7 bases short and J 0 bases short, with 10 bases between. This CDR3 is built from 14 residues. The CDR3 loop is CASNPGHSNQPQHF. CDR3 DNA sequence: TGTGCCAGTAACCCGGGACATAGCAATCAGCCCCAGCATTTT.

This clone is deemed hyperexpanded. V and J are TRBV5-6 and TRBJ2-7, with 8 bases matching TRBD2. The CDR3 is 14 amino acids. After removal of 4 bases from V and 6 bases from J, the junction contained 9 bases not matched to a gene. CDR1 is SGHDT and CDR2 is YYEEEE in the germline V gene. CDR3 sequence reads: CASSPGRGSREQYF. For the CDR3, the DNA is TGTGCCAGCAGCCCCGGGAGGGGGTCTCGCGAGCAGTACTTC.

The chain uses TRBV10-3 and TRBJ1-3; no firm D call. This CDR3 is built from 12 residues. Per germline, CDR1 ENHRY and CDR2 SYGVKD. Trimming took off 3 bases at V and 5 bases at J, with 5 bases between the two ends. The CDR3 spells CAISETRNTIYF. CDR3 nucleotide sequence: TGTGCCATCAGTGAAACTCGAAACACCATATATTTT.

The rearrangement joins TRBV21-1 to TRBJ1-1; the table calls TRBD1, which could not be checked here. TRBV21-1 counts as a pseudogene. The CDR3 consists of 16 residues. The CDR3 sequence is CASSKDAGGTNTEAFF. The DNA for the CDR3 is TGTGCCAGCAGCAAGGACGCAGGGGGAACAAACACTGAAGCTTTCTTT.

This clone has a handful of counts. This chain uses TRBV19 with TRBJ1-1; D ambiguous. This CDR3 has 15 residues. Trimming cost V 5 bases and J 7 bases, with 20 bases left between them. Germline CDR1 reads LNHDA; CDR2 reads SQIVND (reference sequence). Here the CDR3 DNA reads TGTGCCAGTAGTTTTTCGGTTCATGGTGGTAATGAAGCTTTCTTT. It specifies CASSFSVHGGNEAFF.

The J gene is TRBJ2-5, the V gene TRBV7-8; a possible D gene is TRBD1 (7 bases). Germline values: CDR1 SGHVS, CDR2 FQNEAQ. CDR3 length: 16 residues. The V end lost 5 bases, the J end lost 2 bases, and 18 bases lay between the germline ends. CDR3 amino acids: CASSLTEGGQQETQYF. DNA for the CDR3: TGTGCCAGCAGCCTAACAGAGGGGGGACAGCAAGAGACCCAGTACTTC.

A word on this clone: At one of its ends the junction is not consistent with the germline gene, which may arise from a read error. This chain links TRBV19 with TRBJ1-5; D might be TRBD1 (6 bases). Germline V gene lookup returns CDR1 LNHDA and CDR2 SQIVND (reference sequence). There are 12 residues in the CDR3. CDR3 protein: CASSIGGSAQHF. In DNA, the CDR3 is TGTGCCAGTAGCATAGGGGGGTCGGCCCAGCATTTT.

This chain joins TRBV5-6 and TRBJ2-1; the match to TRBD1 covers 11 bases. Germline values: CDR1 SGHDT, CDR2 YYEEEE. CDR3 length: 16 amino acids. The ends lost 4 bases at V and 0 bases at J; junction bases unmatched: 3. CDR3 DNA sequence: TGTGCCAGCAGCCTGGGACAGGGGGGCTCCTACAATGAGCAGTTCTTC. It yields the protein CASSLGQGGSYNEQFF.

This chain joins TRBV10-3 and TRBJ1-5, with unresolved D. The V end was cut by 0 bases, the J end by 0 bases, with 9 bases between. The CDR3 extends over 16 amino acids. In germline, CDR1 is ENHRY, CDR2 SYGVKD. CDR3 in amino acids: CAISESSPDSNQPQHF. In DNA form, the CDR3 reads TGTGCCATCAGTGAGTCGAGCCCGGATAGCAATCAGCCCCAGCATTTT.

The J gene is TRBJ1-2, the V gene TRBV7-2; no clear D gene. V lost 1 base and J lost 7, with 10 bases in between. Per the germline V gene, CDR1 is SGHTA and CDR2 is FQGNSA. CDR3 size: 13 residues. CDR3 region: CASSLGARTGYTF. The DNA of the CDR3 is TGTGCCAGCAGCTTAGGGGCGAGAACTGGCTACACCTTC.

The CDR3 coding sequence is TGTGCCAGCAGCTTAGCGGCGGGCGGAAGAGCTTTCTTT. This translates into CASSLAAGGRAFF. The chain is built from TRBV11-1 and TRBJ1-1; D is ambiguous. Germline assignment: CDR1 SGHAT and CDR2 FQDESV (reference sequence). The CDR3 runs 13 residues. V lost 0 bases and J 10 bases, leaving 12 bases between the germline ends.

This chain connects TRBV7-8 to TRBJ1-1; no clear D. Germline V gene lookup returns CDR1 SGHVS and CDR2 FQNEAQ. With 0 bases removed from V and 7 bases from J, the gap between germline ends came to 9 bases. This CDR3 has 13 residues. The CDR3 region has the DNA TGTGCCAGCAGCTTAGCGGGAGGTCGTGAAGCTTTCTTT. Translated: CASSLAGGREAFF. Based on the CDR3 plus reference TRBV7-8 and TRBJ1-1, the full variable domain is GAGVSQSPRYKVAKRGQDVALRCDPISGHVSLFWYQQALGQGPEFLTYFQNEAQLDKSGLPSDRFFAERPEGSVSTLKIQRTQQEDSAVYLCASSLAGGREAFFGQGTRLTVV.

The V gene is TRBV18, the J gene TRBJ1-5, with D hard to call. Germline assignment: CDR1 KGHSH and CDR2 LQKENI. This CDR3 has 14 amino acids. The germline V and J ends were trimmed by 2 bases and 4 bases, with 9 bases remaining between them. CDR3 in DNA: TGTGCCAGCTCACCAGGTTTAGTGAATCAGCCCCAGCATTTT. Translating it yields CASSPGLVNQPQHF.

The gene calls are TRBV18 and TRBJ2-1; 9 bases map to TRBD2. Looked up from germline, CDR1 is KGHSH and CDR2 is LQKENI. This CDR3 has 16 residues. Trimming took 0 bases from V and 10 from J; bases not matched to a gene: 10. The CDR3 reads CASSPPGAGGSSEQFF. CDR3 bases: TGTGCCAGCTCACCACCGGGAGCGGGGGGAAGTAGCGAGCAGTTCTTC.

V is TRBV5-6 and J is TRBJ2-3; D is undetermined. Germline CDR1 reads SGHDT; CDR2 reads YYEEEE. CDR3 length: 13 residues. The V and J ends lost 0 bases and 2 bases respectively, with 4 bases between them. CDR3 DNA: TGTGCCAGCAGCTTGGTCCACACAGATACGCAGTATTTT. Its translation: CASSLVHTDTQYF.